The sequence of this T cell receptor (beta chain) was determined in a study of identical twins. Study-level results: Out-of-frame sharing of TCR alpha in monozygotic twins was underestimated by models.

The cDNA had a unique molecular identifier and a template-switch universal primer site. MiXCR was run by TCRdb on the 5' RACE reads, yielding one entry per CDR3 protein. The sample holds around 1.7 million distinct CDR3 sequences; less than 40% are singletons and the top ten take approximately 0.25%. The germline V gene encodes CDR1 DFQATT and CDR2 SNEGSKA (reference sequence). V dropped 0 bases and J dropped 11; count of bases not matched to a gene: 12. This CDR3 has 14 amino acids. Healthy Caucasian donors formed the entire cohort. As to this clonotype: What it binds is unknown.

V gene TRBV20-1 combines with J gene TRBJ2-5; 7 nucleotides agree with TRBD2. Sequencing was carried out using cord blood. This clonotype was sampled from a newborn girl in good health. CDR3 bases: TGCAGTGCTAGAGATCGGCGGGAGTGGGATGAGCAGTACTTC. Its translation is CSARDRREWDEQYF.